This section outlines one TCR beta chain sequence together with its context. V gave up 7 bases and J gave up 0 bases; unmatched junction bases: 6. The germline gives CDR1 MNHEY, CDR2 SVGAGI. This CDR3 is built from 14 residues. This record belongs to a study of blood T cell repertoires in COVID-19. Study-level background: From T cells, B-cell-depleted T cells, or PBMCs came the material, which was cDNA or gDNA.

Here immunoSEQ multiplex PCR was the method, and the copy in TCRdb shows in-frame clones only, minus some. The table shows hundreds of thousands of clones, with 88% occurring only once. This TCR derives from a man aged 18 to 29 with active or convalescent COVID-19. The sequenced sample consisted of peripheral blood. The chain links TRBV6-5 to TRBJ2-7; TRBD1 matches at 7 bases. DNA for the CDR3: TGTGCCAGCACCAAAGGGGACAGCTCCTACGAGCAGTACTTC. Encoded protein: CASTKGDSSYEQYF.